This entry lists 8 T cell receptor beta chains sequenced from one sample in a study of blood T cell repertoires in COVID-19. Clones were sequenced by immunoSEQ multiplex PCR, and TCRdb holds only the in-frame ones, with some missing. Of approximately 53,000 clones in the sample, 75% to 85% were seen once. Sequenced sample: peripheral blood. Receptors originate from a man aged 40-55 years with acute or convalescent COVID-19.

The chain is built from TRBV18 and TRBJ2-7; possibly TRBD1 for D (5 bases). The germline gives CDR1 KGHSH, CDR2 LQKENI. V shed 3 bases and J shed 4 bases, with 10 bases lying between them. The CDR3 has 13 residues. The CDR3 nucleotides are TGTGCCAGCTCACCGACCAGGGAATACGAGCAGTACTTC. Amino acids: CASSPTREYEQYF.

This clone was seen only once. This sequence joins TRBV19 and TRBJ2-1, with D maybe TRBD2 (5 bases). Germline V gives CDR1 LNHDA, CDR2 SQIVND (reference sequence). Trimming left V 3 bases short and J 8 bases short, with 5 bases between. The CDR3 is made up of 11 amino acids. The CDR3 protein is CASSIGDEQFF. The CDR3 DNA sequence: TGTGCCAGTAGTATCGGGGATGAGCAGTTCTTC.

The gene calls are TRBV5-1 and TRBJ2-7, with TRBD2 matching 9 bases. This CDR3 spans 15 amino acids. J was trimmed by 2 bases and V by 4 bases; bases with no gene match: 7. Germline lookup yields CDR1 SGHRS and CDR2 YFSETQ. CDR3 nucleotide sequence: TGCGCCAGCAGCCCGGGGACTAGCAATGCCTACGAGCAGTACTTC. Protein product: CASSPGTSNAYEQYF.

The V and J genes are TRBV7-2 and TRBJ1-6; TRBD1 matches at 7 bases. This CDR3 is built from 15 residues. V lost 3 bases to trimming and J lost 9 bases; unmatched junction nucleotides: 8. Germline lookup yields CDR1 SGHTA and CDR2 FQGNSA. The CDR3 nucleotides read TGTGCCAGCAGCTTGGAAAGGGGGCCGTTTTCACCCCTCCACTTT. It translates to CASSLERGPFSPLHF.

The chain employs TRBV2 and TRBJ2-3, with D uncertain. CDR3 length: 16 residues. Germline values: CDR1 SNHLY, CDR2 FYNNEI. V was pared by 3 bases and J by 5 bases, with 18 bases between. This CDR3 reads CASSDRLAIEGDTQYF. The CDR3 DNA reads TGTGCCAGCAGTGATAGGTTAGCCATTGAAGGAGATACGCAGTATTTT.

V usage is TRBV19 and J usage is TRBJ2-2; 8 nucleotides align to TRBD2. CDR1 and CDR2 (germline): LNHDA, SQIVND (reference sequence). Germline trimming cut 4 bases from V and 1 base from J; bases unmatched to any gene: 5. This CDR3 comprises 16 residues. CDR3 amino acids: CASSKLAGGNTGELFF. Written as DNA, the CDR3 is TGTGCCAGTAGTAAGCTAGCGGGCGGGAACACCGGGGAGCTGTTTTTT.

In this sample, this clone turned up once. This chain uses TRBV6-9 with TRBJ2-5; the D is unclear. V lost 2 bases and J 2 bases, leaving 9 bases between the germline ends. The CDR3 runs 14 residues. Per the germline V gene, CDR1 is MNHGY and CDR2 is SVAAGI. CDR3 coding DNA: TGTGCCAGCAGTTATGCGGAGATTCAAGAGACCCAGTACTTC. Translation gives CASSYAEIQETQYF.

A few counts support this clone. V usage is TRBV6-5 and J usage is TRBJ1-5; maybe TRBD1 (5 bases). CDR3 length: 13 amino acids. Germline V gives CDR1 MNHEY, CDR2 SVGAGI. The V end was cut by 3 bases, the J end by 4 bases, with 7 bases between. The CDR3 spells CASSYGGNQPQHF. The CDR3, as DNA: TGTGCCAGCAGTTATGGGGGGAATCAGCCCCAGCATTTT.